This T cell receptor (beta chain) appears in the sequencing data of a study of PD-1 and CTLA-4 blockade in melanoma. The data were produced by immunoSEQ multiplex PCR, yet TCRdb's version contains in-frame clones alone and is incomplete. The table shows 30,000 or so clones, with more than 85% occurring only once. The germline gives CDR1 MNHEY, CDR2 SVGAGI. Trimming stripped 0 bases from V and 4 bases from J, with 12 bases between. The CDR3 totals 15 residues. The clonotype originates from a human donor with melanoma. The sample here was CD8+ T cells from peripheral blood, taken from a patient given anti-PD-1 treatment. J is TRBJ2-5 and V is TRBV6-5; D is uncertain. The CDR3 nucleotides read TGTGCCAGCAGTTACTCGAAAGGGTTGCGAGAGACCCAGTACTTC. It yields the protein CASSYSKGLRETQYF.